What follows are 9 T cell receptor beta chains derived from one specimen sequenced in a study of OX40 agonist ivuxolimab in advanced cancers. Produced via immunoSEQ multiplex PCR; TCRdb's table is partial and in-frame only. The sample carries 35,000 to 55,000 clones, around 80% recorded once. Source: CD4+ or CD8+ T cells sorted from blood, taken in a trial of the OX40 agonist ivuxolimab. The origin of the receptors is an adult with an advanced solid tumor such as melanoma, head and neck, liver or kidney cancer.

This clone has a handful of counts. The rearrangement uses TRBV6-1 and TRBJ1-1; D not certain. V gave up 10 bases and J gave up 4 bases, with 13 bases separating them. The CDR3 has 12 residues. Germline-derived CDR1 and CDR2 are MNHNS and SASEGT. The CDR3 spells CATTRSGTEAFF. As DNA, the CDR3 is TGTGCCACCACCAGGTCAGGCACTGAAGCTTTCTTT.

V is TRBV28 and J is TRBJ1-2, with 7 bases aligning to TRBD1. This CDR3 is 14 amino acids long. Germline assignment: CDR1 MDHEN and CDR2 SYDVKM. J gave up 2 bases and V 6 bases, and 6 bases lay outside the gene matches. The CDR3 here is CASRRQGQNYGYTF. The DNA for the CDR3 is TGTGCCAGCAGGCGACAGGGACAGAACTATGGCTACACCTTC.

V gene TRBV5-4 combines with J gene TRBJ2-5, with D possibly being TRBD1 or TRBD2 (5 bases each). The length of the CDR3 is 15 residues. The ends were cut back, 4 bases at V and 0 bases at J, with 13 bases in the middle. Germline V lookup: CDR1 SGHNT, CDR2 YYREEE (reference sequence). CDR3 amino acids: CASSRGTVYQETQYF. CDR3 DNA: TGTGCCAGCAGCAGAGGGACGGTGTACCAAGAGACCCAGTACTTC.

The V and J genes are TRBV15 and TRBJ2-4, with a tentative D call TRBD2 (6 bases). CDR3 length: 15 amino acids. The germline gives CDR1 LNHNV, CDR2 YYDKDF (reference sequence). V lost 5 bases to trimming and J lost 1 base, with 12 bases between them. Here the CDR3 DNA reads TGTGCCACCAGCCCCCGGGACTTGGCCAAAAACATTCAGTACTTC. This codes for CATSPRDLAKNIQYF.

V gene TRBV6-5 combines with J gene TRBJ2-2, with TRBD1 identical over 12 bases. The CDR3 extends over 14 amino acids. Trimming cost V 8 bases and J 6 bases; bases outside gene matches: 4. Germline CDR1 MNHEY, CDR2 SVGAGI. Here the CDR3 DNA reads TGTGCCAGCCGCCGGGACAGGGGGCCCGGGGAGCTGTTTTTT. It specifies CASRRDRGPGELFF.

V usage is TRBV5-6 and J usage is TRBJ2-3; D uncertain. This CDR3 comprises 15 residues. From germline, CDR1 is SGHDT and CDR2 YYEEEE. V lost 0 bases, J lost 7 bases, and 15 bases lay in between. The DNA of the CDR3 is TGTGCCAGCAGCTTGGAGCTCGGCAGGCCACATACGCAGTATTTT. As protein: CASSLELGRPHTQYF.

The CDR3 reads CASSVTSARDFEQFF. CDR3 bases: TGTGCCAGCAGTGTTACTAGCGCCCGGGATTTTGAGCAGTTCTTC. The chain recombines TRBV27 with TRBJ2-1, with 7 bases fitting TRBD2. V lost 5 bases, J lost 9 bases, and 13 bases stayed unmatched. CDR3 length equals 15 residues. Germline V gives CDR1 MNHEY, CDR2 SMNVEV (reference sequence).

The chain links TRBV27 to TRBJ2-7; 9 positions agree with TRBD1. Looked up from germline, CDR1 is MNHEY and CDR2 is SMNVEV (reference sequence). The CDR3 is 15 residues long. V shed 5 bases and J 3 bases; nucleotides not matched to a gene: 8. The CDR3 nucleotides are TGTGCCAGCAGTCCCGCGGGACAGGGAGGCTACGAGCAGTACTTC. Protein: CASSPAGQGGYEQYF.

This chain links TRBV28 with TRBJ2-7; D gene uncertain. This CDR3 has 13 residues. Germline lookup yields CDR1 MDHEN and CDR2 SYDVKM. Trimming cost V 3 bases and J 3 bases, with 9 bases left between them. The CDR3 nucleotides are TGTGCCAGCAGTTTCGAGACAAACTACGAGCAGTACTTC. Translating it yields CASSFETNYEQYF.